The TCR beta chain under discussion was sequenced for a study of blood T cells in healthy people across ages (dated by TCRdb to between 2014 and 2017). Looking at the study overall: Template switching captured roughly one uniquely barcoded TCR beta cDNA molecule per two T cells in model experiments. The study measured age-related changes in TCR beta repertoire diversity using deep sequencing normalized with unique cDNA molecular identifiers. Four age groups were formed from the donors: young (average 16 years), middle-aged (approximately 40), aged (approximately 60) and long-lived (approximately 80). Donors of different ages were randomly distributed across sequencing lanes to avoid experimental bias. Using the same blood draw, the study looked at two additional independent replicas of 1 million unique cDNA reads for two donors, one aged 18 to 30 and the other aged 80 or older.

Libraries were built with 5' RACE. The instrument given in TCRdb is Illumina HiSeq 2500. A second PCR of about 6 to 11 cycles was performed with a sample-barcoded 5' primer and a J-beta primer mix. A template-switch 5' adaptor carrying 12 random nucleotides introduced a unique molecular identifier onto each TCR beta cDNA molecule. At least 2.5 million CDR3-containing paired-end reads were obtained from each sample. First-strand cDNA synthesis was performed from all RNA using the Mint cDNA synthesis kit, with priming by a TRBC-specific oligonucleotide. All cDNA was treated with uracil-DNA glycosylase and then went through a first 18-cycle PCR with the universal primers M1SS and BC2_uni_R. The authors' analysis ran thus. For normalization, 1 million high-quality reads, each with a distinct molecular identifier, were randomly selected from each sample. Reads sharing molecular identifiers were discarded rather than binned into consensus sequences. MiTCR, with a Q25 quality threshold and the strictest error-elimination algorithm, was used for CDR3 identification, clonotype clustering and error correction. A nonparametric unseen species model using Euler transformation provided a lower-bound estimate of total TCR beta diversity. TCRdb cleaned the public reads at Q25 with fastp, built clones with MiXCR and kept in-frame beta chains. Rows with one shared CDR3 protein collapse into an entry with the most common genes and DNA. TCRdb, not the authors, supplied the V and J calls. Within this sample are 870,000 or so distinct CDR3 sequences, with more than 25% of them counted one time only. 17% of the sample rests with the top ten.

This clonotype was detected only a few times. Its target antigen remains unknown. No base qualities exist here, and no much larger clone lies one base off it. V is shortened by 0 bases, J by 1 base, and the region joining them spans 7 bases. CDR1 is given as SGHRS and CDR2 as YFSETQ, both from the germline V gene. Including the terminal cysteine and phenylalanine, the CDR3 comprises 14 residues. The retained sequence is limited to the CDR3, 42 bases, with the frame set at the first base. The donors were roughly 40 Caucasian individuals from Russia, aged about 6 to 95 years, who were systemically healthy. About 10 milliliters of peripheral blood were collected from each donor into EDTA-treated Vacutainer tubes. Ficoll-Paque density-gradient centrifugation was used to isolate PBMCs, with at least 6.5 million obtained per sample. Trizol reagent was used to extract total RNA from PBMCs, with at least 6 micrograms per sample. For every donor, flow cytometry on a PBMC aliquot measured the percentage of naive CD45RAhigh/CD27high T cells.

General study outcomes and caveats: There was a strong correlation between observed TCR beta diversity and the percentage of naive T cells measured by flow cytometry. As age increased, observed TCR beta diversity per million T cells dropped in a roughly linear way, and a significant reduction was already evident by age around 41. Since profiling was done on bulk unsorted PBMCs, naive and antigen-experienced compartments could not be conclusively compared. Because the CMV infection status of the donors was unknown, age-related changes in expanded clonotypes may potentially have been confounded. Compared with the aged group, the long-lived group had more naive CD4+ T cells, fewer expanded clones and increased TCR diversity, a pattern suggesting age selection. Total diversity estimates from one million sequenced T cells were considered lower bounds and underestimates.

The sample taken for sequencing was blood. The receptor was derived from a woman of 80 years or more in good health. This chain is built from TRBV5-1 and TRBJ1-1, with no reliable assignment of the D segment. Read as DNA, the sequence is TGCGCCAGCAGCTTGGCGGTCGGGAACACTGAAGCTTTCTTT. This gives the protein CASSLAVGNTEAFF. Full variable domain (CDR3 extended with the reference TRBV5-1 and TRBJ1-1 proteins): KAGVTQTPRYLIKTRGQQVTLSCSPISGHRSVSWYQQTPGQGLQFLFEYFSETQRNKGNFPGRFSGRQFSNSRSEMNVSTLELGDSALYLCASSLAVGNTEAFFGQGTRLTVV.